A single sample is the source of the 28 T cell receptor beta chains below, sequenced in a study of regulatory T cells in long-lasting Graves disease. The time point here: persistent/refractory GD, antithyroid drugs over 5 years with positive TRAb. PBMC RNA was the source of the TCR library. Both iRepertoire HTBI primers and Arm-PCR of CDR3 regions were used to build the TCR beta libraries. TCRdb re-called the multiplex PCR reads through MiXCR, storing one row per CDR3 protein. In the table there are roughly 500,000 distinct CDR3 sequences, roughly 22% of which are singletons. The sample consisted of peripheral blood mononuclear cells (PBMCs), taken when the disease was refractory, from a patient treated with antithyroid drugs. These receptors were collected from a female donor with Graves disease.

This clonotype was counted many times. The V and J genes are TRBV7-3 and TRBJ1-1; 9 bases agree with TRBD1. The germline V gene encodes CDR1 SGHTA and CDR2 FQGTGA. The CDR3 is made up of 13 amino acids. V dropped 5 bases and J dropped 4; count of bases not matched to a gene: 2. CDR3: CASSRQGGTEAFF. In nucleotides, the CDR3 is TGTGCCAGCAGCCGACAGGGGGGCACTGAAGCTTTCTTT.

The chain has TRBV7-8 and TRBJ2-3; D is unclear. CDR3 length: 16 residues. CDR1 SGHVS and CDR2 FQNEAQ come from the germline V gene. With 3 bases removed from V and 3 bases from J, the gap between germline ends came to 16 bases. CDR3 DNA sequence: TGTGCCAGCAGCTTCCGGCGGACGGTAAGGACAGATACGCAGTATTTT. Its translation: CASSFRRTVRTDTQYF.

This clonotype showed up many times. This rearrangement joins TRBV20-1 to TRBJ2-7; D is possibly TRBD2 (6 bases). V lost 6 bases, J lost 2 bases, and 11 bases lay in between. Germline V lookup: CDR1 DFQATT, CDR2 SNEGSKA (reference sequence). This CDR3 comprises 12 residues. The CDR3 coding sequence is TGCAGTGCCATCGGGACTGCCTACGAGCAGTACTTC. Amino acids: CSAIGTAYEQYF.

At least ten counts were recorded for this clonotype. The V gene is TRBV29-1, the J gene TRBJ2-7, with TRBD1 matching over 10 bases. The CDR3 has 12 amino acids. The J segment lost 5 bases and the V segment lost 3 bases, leaving 1 base of the junction unmatched. Germline V lookup: CDR1 SQVTM, CDR2 ANQGSEA. The DNA for the CDR3 is TGCAGCGTTGACGGGACAGGGGACGAGCAGTACTTC. This gives the protein CSVDGTGDEQYF.

The table lists this clonotype with many counts. The chain employs TRBV12-3 or TRBV12-4 and TRBJ1-6, with 9 positions matching TRBD1. The CDR3 length is 15 residues. V lost 3 bases, J lost 10 bases, and 7 bases stayed unmatched. The CDR3 sequence: CASSLTGTGISPLHF. Written as DNA, the CDR3 is TGTGCCAGCAGTTTGACAGGGACAGGGATATCACCCCTCCACTTT.

In DNA form, the CDR3 reads TGTGCCAGCAGCCATTCAGGTTTATTGAACACTGAAGCTTTCTTT. This translates into CASSHSGLLNTEAFF. The chain combines TRBV7-9 with TRBJ1-1; D not resolved. From germline, CDR1 is SEHNR and CDR2 FQNEAQ (reference sequence). The length of the CDR3 is 15 residues. V gave up 5 bases and J gave up 0 bases, with 13 bases separating them.

The sample holds a few counts of this clonotype. The chain couples TRBV29-1 to TRBJ1-1; no definite D call. The CDR3 has 10 residues. The V and J ends lost 6 bases and 6 bases respectively, with 8 bases between them. Germline CDR1 SQVTM, CDR2 ANQGSEA. For the CDR3, the DNA is TGCAGCGTATCACAAGCTGAAGCTTTCTTT. Amino acids: CSVSQAEAFF.

The rearrangement links TRBV30 to TRBJ1-1; 8 nucleotides match TRBD1. The trim removed 0 bases at V and 6 bases at J, leaving 6 bases unmatched. CDR1 and CDR2 from the germline V gene are GTSNPN and SVGIG (reference sequence). This CDR3 is built from 14 residues. CDR3 in amino acids: CAWSVRTGSAEAFF. Written as DNA, the CDR3 is TGTGCCTGGAGTGTAAGGACAGGGTCGGCTGAAGCTTTCTTT. Full variable domain (missing parts from reference TRBV30 and TRBJ1-1): SQTIHQWPATLVQPVGSPLSLECTVEGTSNPNLYWYRQAAGRGLQLLFYSVGIGQISSEVPQNLSASRPQDRQFILSSKKLLLSDSGFYLCAWSVRTGSAEAFFGQGTRLTVV.

In this sample, this clonotype turned up many times. The rearrangement joins TRBV7-2 to TRBJ1-1; D is ambiguous. Germline V gives CDR1 SGHTA, CDR2 FQGNSA. The CDR3 consists of 15 residues. The V gene lost 2 bases and the J gene lost 0 bases, with 10 bases spanning the gap. CDR3 nucleotides: TGTGCCAGCAGCTTAAGCCCTTTCATGAACACTGAAGCTTTCTTT. Protein: CASSLSPFMNTEAFF.

This clonotype was seen a handful of times. J is TRBJ2-2 and V is TRBV10-3; D is undetermined. The CDR3 length is 10 residues. Trimming took 11 bases from V and 4 from J, leaving 5 bases between them. Germline CDR1 is ENHRY and CDR2 is SYGVKD. The CDR3 sequence: CAARTGELFF. The CDR3 region has the DNA TGTGCCGCCCGCACCGGGGAGCTGTTTTTT.

This clonotype came up many times. The chain carries TRBV28 and TRBJ2-7; D is possibly TRBD1 (6 bases). V was clipped by 6 bases and J by 1 base, with 16 bases between them. The length of the CDR3 is 15 residues. CDR1 and CDR2 (germline): MDHEN, SYDVKM. This CDR3 reads CASSHRDTGSYEQYF. DNA for the CDR3: TGTGCCAGCAGCCACCGGGACACGGGGTCCTACGAGCAGTACTTC.

This clonotype came up a few times. The chain has TRBV7-2 and TRBJ2-1; 14 bases line up with TRBD2. The CDR3 covers 18 residues. V trimming: 4 bases; J trimming: 4 bases; junction bases outside the gene matches: 9. Per germline, CDR1 SGHTA and CDR2 FQGNSA. The CDR3 DNA reads TGTGCCAGCAGCTCCCGCGGGACTAGCGGGAGAGGTTACAATGAGCAGTTCTTC. Its translation is CASSSRGTSGRGYNEQFF.

This clonotype has a handful of counts. This sequence joins TRBV19 and TRBJ1-5; tentatively, D is TRBD1 (5 bases). The CDR3 length is 16 residues. Germline assignment: CDR1 LNHDA and CDR2 SQIVND (reference sequence). V lost 0 bases and J 7 bases, leaving 16 bases between the germline ends. In DNA form, the CDR3 reads TGTGCCAGTAGTATAGAGGCAGGGATCAATCGCCAGCCCCAGCATTTT. Encoded protein: CASSIEAGINRQPQHF.

V and J are TRBV28 and TRBJ2-1, with D maybe TRBD1 (6 bases). V was cut by 7 bases and J by 4 bases, with 20 bases left in between. CDR1 and CDR2 from the germline V gene are MDHEN and SYDVKM. The CDR3 length is 16 residues. The CDR3 here is CASTATGFDLYNEQFF. In DNA form, the CDR3 reads TGTGCCAGCACCGCGACAGGATTCGACCTTTACAATGAGCAGTTCTTC.

J is TRBJ2-7 and V is TRBV9; 7 nucleotides line up with TRBD1. Germline V CDR1 and CDR2: SGDLS, YYNGEE. V lost 3 bases to trimming and J lost 3 bases; unmatched junction nucleotides: 9. The CDR3 contains 15 residues. CDR3 in DNA: TGTGCCAGCAGCGCACAGGGGACAGTTATCTACGAGCAGTACTTC. This codes for CASSAQGTVIYEQYF.

This clonotype was detected a few times. The rearrangement joins TRBV29-1 to TRBJ1-1, with 8 bases identical to TRBD1. V lost 2 bases to trimming and J lost 7 bases; unmatched junction nucleotides: 9. The V gene's germline CDR1 is SQVTM and CDR2 ANQGSEA. The CDR3 spans 14 residues. CDR3 protein: CSVEPQGGVGEAFF. Written as DNA, the CDR3 is TGCAGCGTTGAACCACAGGGGGGAGTCGGTGAAGCTTTCTTT. Together with reference TRBV29-1 and TRBJ1-1, the CDR3 gives the full variable domain: SAVISQKPSRDICQRGTSLTIQCQVDSQVTMMFWYRQQPGQSLTLIATANQGSEATYESGFVIDKFPISRPNLTFSTLTVSNMSPEDSSIYLCSVEPQGGVGEAFFGQGTRLTVV.

In its sample, this clonotype was seen many times. The chain is built from TRBV5-6 and TRBJ1-2, with D perhaps matching TRBD1 (6 bases). Germline lookup yields CDR1 SGHDT and CDR2 YYEEEE. With 3 bases removed from V and 5 bases from J, the gap between germline ends came to 11 bases. The CDR3 length is 13 residues. The CDR3 DNA reads as TGTGCCAGCAGCTCCGACAGGATATATGGCTACACCTTC. This sequence encodes CASSSDRIYGYTF.

In this sample, this clonotype turned up many times. This chain joins TRBV28 and TRBJ2-7; the D call may be TRBD1 or TRBD2 (7 bases each). With 6 bases removed from V and 0 bases from J, the gap between germline ends came to 15 bases. Looked up from germline, CDR1 is MDHEN and CDR2 is SYDVKM. This CDR3 region has 15 residues. CDR3 DNA: TGTGCCAGCAGGCCCAGGGGGGGGAGCTCCTACGAGCAGTACTTC. It yields the protein CASRPRGGSSYEQYF.

The J gene is TRBJ1-6, the V gene TRBV20-1, with D possibly matching TRBD1 (5 bases). CDR3 length: 14 amino acids. Deletions cut 4 bases from V and 10 bases from J, with 17 bases between. The V gene's germline CDR1 is DFQATT and CDR2 SNEGSKA (reference sequence). CDR3 DNA sequence: TGCAGTGCTAATCCTCCCCAGGGCGGATCACCCCTCCACTTT. This encodes CSANPPQGGSPLHF.

This chain uses TRBV19 with TRBJ1-5, with 7 bases that match TRBD1. The V gene's germline CDR1 is LNHDA and CDR2 SQIVND (reference sequence). V gave up 3 bases and J gave up 0 bases; unmatched junction bases: 2. This CDR3 region has 15 residues. CDR3 residues: CASSMDRYSNQPQHF. CDR3 bases: TGTGCCAGTAGTATGGACAGGTATAGCAATCAGCCCCAGCATTTT.

This clonotype showed up many times. The V call is TRBV12-3 or TRBV12-4, the J call TRBJ2-5, with 11 bases lining up with TRBD2. The CDR3 is 13 amino acids. With V trimmed by 5 bases and J by 4 bases, 0 bases remained unmatched. CDR3 in amino acids: CASSTSGGETQYF. CDR3 DNA sequence: TGTGCCAGCAGTACTAGCGGGGGAGAGACCCAGTACTTC.

This clonotype was counted ten times or more. The chain has TRBV28 and TRBJ1-6; 9 positions match TRBD1. CDR3 length: 16 residues. Germline-derived CDR1 and CDR2 are MDHEN and SYDVKM. V lost 7 bases, J lost 6 bases, and 10 bases stayed unmatched. The CDR3 here is CASTGTGKGTNSPLHF. The DNA of the CDR3 is TGTGCCAGCACGGGGACAGGGAAGGGAACTAATTCACCCCTCCACTTT.

This clonotype was found a few times. V gene TRBV27 combines with J gene TRBJ1-1; possible D gene TRBD1, 6 bases. V was clipped by 0 bases and J by 7 bases, with 12 bases between them. This CDR3 spans 14 amino acids. Germline loops: CDR1 MNHEY, CDR2 SMNVEV (reference sequence). DNA of the CDR3: TGTGCCAGCAGTTTATCTTGGGACATTCGTGAAGCTTTCTTT. Translation gives CASSLSWDIREAFF.

This clonotype has ten or more counts. The rearrangement uses TRBV2 and TRBJ1-1; D is undetermined. Between the trimmed V and J ends, which lost 1 base and 2 bases, there was a span of 5 bases. From germline, CDR1 is SNHLY and CDR2 FYNNEI. This CDR3 spans 13 amino acids. Here the CDR3 DNA reads TGTGCCAGCAGTGAAGAGTACAACACTGAAGCTTTCTTT. Translated, it gives CASSEEYNTEAFF.

This chain joins TRBV5-1 and TRBJ1-2; D unresolved. The CDR3 is 15 residues long. Trimming took off 0 bases at V and 4 bases at J, with 13 bases between the two ends. The germline gives CDR1 SGHRS, CDR2 YFSETQ. CDR3 region: CASSLGQEDRYGYTF. The CDR3 DNA follows: TGCGCCAGCAGCTTGGGCCAGGAGGACCGCTATGGCTACACCTTC. Combining the CDR3 with reference TRBV5-1 and TRBJ1-2 gives the whole variable domain KAGVTQTPRYLIKTRGQQVTLSCSPISGHRSVSWYQQTPGQGLQFLFEYFSETQRNKGNFPGRFSGRQFSNSRSEMNVSTLELGDSALYLCASSLGQEDRYGYTFGSGTRLTVV.

This clonotype has just a few counts. The chain has TRBV7-9 and TRBJ1-1; 9 bases line up with TRBD1. The CDR3 loop spans 15 amino acids. CDR1 SEHNR and CDR2 FQNEAQ come from the germline V gene (reference sequence). The J segment lost 4 bases and the V segment lost 8 bases, leaving 11 bases of the junction unmatched. As DNA, the CDR3 is TGTGCCAGCCGGAGGTCCGGGACAGGGAGCACTGAAGCTTTCTTT. Its protein is CASRRSGTGSTEAFF.

Remarks on this clonotype: A clone one base away is much larger, so this may be a read error. The genes are TRBV11-2 and TRBJ2-5; the D gene is possibly TRBD1 (7 bases). CDR3 length: 13 residues. Trimming pared 5 bases from V and 7 bases from J, leaving 14 bases between. Germline CDR1 and CDR2: SGHAT and FQNNGV. CDR3 sequence: CASSGNRGGTQYF. The CDR3 bases are TGTGCCAGCAGCGGAAACAGGGGAGGGACCCAGTACTTC.

This clonotype was counted a few times. The chain combines TRBV5-1 with TRBJ1-2, with D possibly matching TRBD1 (6 bases). V gave up 0 bases and J gave up 6 bases, with 12 bases separating them. This CDR3 comprises 14 residues. Germline V gene data show CDR1 as SGHRS and CDR2 as YFSETQ. CDR3 amino acids: CASSLEPGANGYTF. The CDR3 DNA sequence: TGCGCCAGCAGCTTGGAGCCAGGGGCGAATGGCTACACCTTC.